This paragraph covers one T cell receptor (beta chain) sequence. The sample originates from a study of cytomegalovirus exposure and HLA in healthy donors. CDR3 size: 14 residues. V trimming: 4 bases; J trimming: 3 bases; junction bases outside the gene matches: 3. CDR1 and CDR2 from the germline V gene are SGDLS and YYNGEE. It was with 60 Vbeta and 13 Jbeta primers that the PCR ran. Here immunoSEQ multiplex PCR was the method, and the copy in TCRdb shows in-frame clones only, minus some. Seen here are about 180,000 clones, 80% to 90% observed once, and the top ten hold approximately 1.2%. Sequences were obtained from PBMCs. The sequence was collected from a girl under 10 years old in good health and CMV-seropositive. The V and J genes are TRBV9 and TRBJ2-2; 7 nucleotides align to TRBD1. In nucleotides, the CDR3 is TGTGCCAGCAGCCCCGGACAGGACACCGGGGAGCTGTTTTTT. This translates into CASSPGQDTGELFF.